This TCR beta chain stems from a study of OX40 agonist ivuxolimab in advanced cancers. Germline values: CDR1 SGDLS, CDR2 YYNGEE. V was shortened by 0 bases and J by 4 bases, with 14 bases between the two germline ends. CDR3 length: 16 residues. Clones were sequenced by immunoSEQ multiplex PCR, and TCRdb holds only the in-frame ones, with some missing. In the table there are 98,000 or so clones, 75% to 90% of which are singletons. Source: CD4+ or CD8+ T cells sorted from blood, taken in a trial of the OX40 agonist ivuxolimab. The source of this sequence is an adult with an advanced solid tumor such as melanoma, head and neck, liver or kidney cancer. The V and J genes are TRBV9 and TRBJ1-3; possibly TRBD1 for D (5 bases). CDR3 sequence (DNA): TGTGCCAGCAGCGTAGACCAGGGCGTTTGGGGAAACACCATATATTTT. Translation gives CASSVDQGVWGNTIYF.